Below are 14 T cell receptor beta chains sequenced from a single sample in a study of cytomegalovirus exposure and HLA in healthy donors. PCR amplification relied on 60 Vbeta primers (plus 13 Jbeta primers). Here immunoSEQ multiplex PCR was the method, and the copy in TCRdb shows in-frame clones only, minus some. Of around 130,000 clones listed, around 70% were seen once; the top ten hold about 2.6%. Input material: PBMCs. Receptors originate from a woman aged 60-70 years in good health and CMV-seropositive.

This chain connects TRBV2 to TRBJ2-7, with 8 bases that match TRBD1. From germline, CDR1 is SNHLY and CDR2 FYNNEI. The CDR3 is 14 amino acids. V trimming: 7 bases; J trimming: 6 bases; junction bases outside the gene matches: 11. The CDR3 DNA reads TGTGCCAGCACCCTCTTACGAGACAGGGGCGAGCAGTACTTC. Residues: CASTLLRDRGEQYF.

V usage is TRBV6-5 and J usage is TRBJ2-5; D might be TRBD2 (6 bases). Trimming left V 6 bases short and J 6 bases short, with 17 bases between. CDR3 length: 14 amino acids. Germline V gives CDR1 MNHEY, CDR2 SVGAGI. In nucleotides, the CDR3 is TGTGCCAGCAGCCTTTCCTCCGGGGGAAAGACCCAGTACTTC. Translated: CASSLSSGGKTQYF.

This chain links TRBV29-1 with TRBJ1-1, with D perhaps matching TRBD1 (5 bases). Germline CDR1 is SQVTM and CDR2 is ANQGSEA. V was cut by 1 base and J by 2 bases, with 8 bases left in between. CDR3 size: 13 residues. CDR3 DNA sequence: TGCAGCGTTGAAGGACAGAGCAACACTGAAGCTTTCTTT. It specifies CSVEGQSNTEAFF.

The gene calls are TRBV11-2 and TRBJ2-3, with TRBD2 as a possible D gene (7 bases). This CDR3 comprises 16 residues. Germline lookup yields CDR1 SGHAT and CDR2 FQNNGV. Trimming took 2 bases from V and 2 from J, leaving 14 bases between them. The CDR3: CASSLNPGGLTDTQYF. For the CDR3, the DNA is TGTGCCAGCAGCTTAAATCCCGGGGGGCTCACAGATACGCAGTATTTT.

J is TRBJ1-2 and V is TRBV5-1, with 8 nucleotides matching TRBD1. The CDR3 contains 15 residues. The junction had 13 bases not matched to a gene; V was cut back by 7 bases and J by 5 bases. CDR1 SGHRS and CDR2 YFSETQ come from the germline V gene. Here the CDR3 reads CASGGGQGGLYGYTF. The CDR3 DNA reads as TGCGCCAGCGGGGGAGGACAGGGCGGATTATATGGCTACACCTTC.

This chain connects TRBV18 to TRBJ1-4; TRBD1 matches at 9 bases. Per germline, CDR1 KGHSH and CDR2 LQKENI. The junction had 5 bases not matched to a gene; V was cut back by 4 bases and J by 5 bases. The length of the CDR3 is 15 residues. CDR3 residues: CASSLNRGPNEKLFF. In DNA, the CDR3 is TGTGCCAGCTCACTCAACAGGGGGCCGAATGAAAAACTGTTTTTT.

The chain uses TRBV6-1 and TRBJ2-3; D not resolved. Germline V gene data show CDR1 as MNHNS and CDR2 as SASEGT. CDR3 length equals 14 residues. Trimming took off 6 bases at V and 2 bases at J, with 12 bases between the two ends. CDR3 sequence reads: CASRALADTDTQYF. The CDR3 region has the DNA TGTGCCAGCAGGGCCCTCGCGGACACAGATACGCAGTATTTT.

V and J are TRBV7-9 and TRBJ2-7, with TRBD1 identical over 7 bases. The CDR3 is made up of 16 amino acids. Germline CDR1 is SEHNR and CDR2 is FQNEAQ (reference sequence). V was pared by 1 base and J by 2 bases, with 8 bases of the junction left unmatched. The CDR3 nucleotides are TGTGCCAGCAGCTTAGAGACCGGGACAGAGACCTACGAGCAGTACTTC. Translation gives CASSLETGTETYEQYF.

This clone was counted between two and nine times. V usage is TRBV14 and J usage is TRBJ2-7; D gene unclear. Germline V gene sequence: CDR1 SGHDN, CDR2 FVKESK. The CDR3 contains 13 residues. The germline V and J ends were trimmed by 5 bases and 4 bases, with 12 bases remaining between them. The CDR3 coding sequence is TGTGCCAGCAGCTACTTTCAGGAATACGAGCAGTACTTC. Protein: CASSYFQEYEQYF.

J is TRBJ1-1 and V is TRBV5-1; weak D call: TRBD1 (6 bases). The CDR3 loop spans 13 amino acids. From germline, CDR1 is SGHRS and CDR2 YFSETQ. V lost 5 bases to trimming and J lost 7 bases, with 15 bases between them. CDR3 region: CASRDRPTGEAFF. CDR3 sequence (DNA): TGCGCCAGCAGAGACAGGCCGACAGGTGAAGCTTTCTTT.

The J gene is TRBJ1-1, the V gene TRBV2, with 10 bases fitting TRBD1. There are 14 residues in the CDR3. The V gene end was trimmed by 6 bases and the J gene end by 5 bases; junction bases not matched to a gene: 6. Germline V lookup: CDR1 SNHLY, CDR2 FYNNEI. The DNA for the CDR3 is TGTGCCAGCAGACCGACAGGGGGCAGGACTGAAGCTTTCTTT. It is translated as CASRPTGGRTEAFF. Complete variable domain (other parts from reference TRBV2 and TRBJ1-1): EPEVTQTPSHQVTQMGQEVILRCVPISNHLYFYWYRQILGQKVEFLVSFYNNEISEKSEIFDDQFSVERPDGSNFTLKIRSTKLEDSAMYFCASRPTGGRTEAFFGQGTRLTVV.

The chain carries TRBV18 and TRBJ1-4; D is uncertain. This CDR3 is built from 13 residues. The V gene lost 6 bases and the J gene lost 8 bases, with 13 bases spanning the gap. The V gene's germline CDR1 is KGHSH and CDR2 LQKENI. CDR3 nucleotides: TGTGCCAGCTCCCGCGGTATACCCGAAAAACTGTTTTTT. It codes for CASSRGIPEKLFF.

DNA for the CDR3: TGTGCCAGCAGCGTAGGAGGAGGGGGCCGTGAGACCCAGTACTTC. Amino acid sequence: CASSVGGGGRETQYF. The chain joins TRBV9 to TRBJ2-5; maybe TRBD1 (7 bases). V was pared by 0 bases and J by 5 bases, with 14 bases between. The CDR3 is 15 residues long. Germline loops: CDR1 SGDLS, CDR2 YYNGEE.

V is TRBV19 and J is TRBJ2-1; 8 nucleotides agree with TRBD2. The CDR3 is 14 amino acids. Germline values: CDR1 LNHDA, CDR2 SQIVND (reference sequence). Trimming removed 4 bases from V and 10 bases from J; junction bases left unmatched: 9. The CDR3 reads CASSKVSGVGEQFF. For the CDR3, the DNA is TGTGCCAGTAGTAAGGTTAGCGGGGTGGGAGAGCAGTTCTTC.